A selection of T cell receptor beta chains follows, all from one sample in a study of TIL therapy for anti-PD-1-resistant metastatic lung cancer. The method was immunoSEQ multiplex PCR; TCRdb's version includes in-frame clones alone and lacks a portion of them. The sample carries about 47,000 clones, approximately 83% recorded once. The sample was blood, taken at baseline. The receptor source for this set is a person aged 30 to 80 with non-small cell lung cancer. Each CDR3 is given with its conserved first and last residue. Each record gives: J gene, V gene, clone size, D gene, CDR3 length, CDR3 DNA, CDR3 protein. D genes are given only for firm matches. Size values are once, few and many counts, or a class for expanded clones, and some rows have none.

TRBJ1-1 TRBV29-1 NA NA 14 TGCAGCGTTGATAGGGGGGAGATGAACACTGAAGCTTTCTTT CSVDRGEMNTEAFF
TRBJ2-1 TRBV18 NA NA 13 TGTGCCAGCTCACCACCCCACCAGGGTGAGCAGTTCTTC CASSPPHQGEQFF
TRBJ1-1 TRBV19 few NA 14 TGTGCCAGTAGTATAAAAGCAGCGAACACTGAAGCTTTCTTT CASSIKAANTEAFF
TRBJ2-7 TRBV5-4 NA NA 15 TGTGCCAGCAGCCCCGGCGGAGGGCCAGCCTACGAGCAGTACTTC CASSPGGGPAYEQYF
TRBJ1-2 TRBV28 NA TRBD1 14 TGTGCCAGCAGCCCCGGGACAGCCCGGTATGGCTACACCTTC CASSPGTARYGYTF
TRBJ2-1 TRBV19 once NA 13 TGTGCCAGTAGCCCTAGCATGATGGGTGAGCAGTTCTTC CASSPSMMGEQFF
TRBJ1-1 TRBV19 NA NA 13 TGTGCCAGTAGTATTACTCTGGGCACTGAAGCTTTCTTT CASSITLGTEAFF
TRBJ1-6 TRBV2 NA NA 15 TGTGCCAGCAGTGTGGGAAGGGGGAATAATTCACCCCTCCACTTT CASSVGRGNNSPLHF
TRBJ2-7 TRBV18 NA NA 11 TGTGCCAGCTCACCTGGGGACGAGCAGTACTTC CASSPGDEQYF
TRBJ1-5 TRBV30 NA TRBD1 17 TGTGCCTGGAGTGAAGGGGGGGGTCAGGGGGGCAATCAGCCCCAGCATTTT CAWSEGGGQGGNQPQHF
TRBJ2-3 TRBV27 once NA 13 TGTGCCAGCAGTTTTCGCCCTCCAGATACGCAGTATTTT CASSFRPPDTQYF
TRBJ1-6 TRBV14 NA TRBD1 14 TGTGCCAGCAGCCCAAGGGGACAGAATTCACCCCTCCACTTT CASSPRGQNSPLHF
TRBJ2-3 TRBV11-2 NA TRBD2 16 TGTGCCAGCAGCATCCTCCCTAGCGGGGGGATGGATACGCAGTATTTT CASSILPSGGMDTQYF
TRBJ1-6 TRBV5-1 NA NA 18 TGCGCCAGCAGCAGCGGACAGCGTTCCAGCTCCTATAATTCACCCCTCCACTTT CASSSGQRSSSYNSPLHF
TRBJ2-2 TRBV7-3 medium-sized TRBD1 14 TGTGCCAGCAGCCGGGACAGCTACACCGGGGAGCTGTTTTTT CASSRDSYTGELFF
TRBJ2-3 TRBV2 once TRBD2 15 TGTGCCAGCAGAGGACTAGCGGGGGCCGTGGATACGCAGTATTTT CASRGLAGAVDTQYF
TRBJ2-4 TRBV3-1/TRBV3-2 NA NA 18 TGTGCCAGCAGCCAAGATAGGTGGTCAAAGCGGCCGGCGGTAGTTCAGTACTTC CASSQDRWSKRPAVVQYF
TRBJ1-2 TRBV5-8 NA NA 14 TGTGCCACCCATGACGGACAGACTAACTATGGCTACACCTTC CATHDGQTNYGYTF
TRBJ2-3 TRBV18 once NA 14 TGTGCCAGCTCACCACCTGTCTCTACAGATACGCAGTATTTT CASSPPVSTDTQYF
TRBJ1-6 TRBV15 NA TRBD1 16 TGTGCCACCAGCACGCGCAGGGGGAGTGGTGGCTCACCCCTCCACTTT CATSTRRGSGGSPLHF
TRBJ2-2 TRBV7-9 NA NA 17 TGTGCCAGCAGCTTAGGTGGAAGGAAGCCCCCCGCCGGGGAGCTGTTTTTT CASSLGGRKPPAGELFF
TRBJ1-1 TRBV27 NA NA 16 TGTGCCAGCAGTTTATTGGTAGGGAAGTTGGACACTGAAGCTTTCTTT CASSLLVGKLDTEAFF
TRBJ2-5 TRBV10-3 NA NA 12 TGTGCCATCAGTGATACGGTGGGGACCCAGTACTTC CAISDTVGTQYF
TRBJ2-5 TRBV4-3 NA NA 13 TGCGCCAGCAGCCAGAGAGGAGGCGAGACCCAGTACTTC CASSQRGGETQYF
TRBJ2-1 TRBV3-1/TRBV3-2 NA NA 11 TGTGCCAGCAGCCCCCCCGGGTCCCAGTTCTTC CASSPPGSQFF
TRBJ1-3 TRBV7-9 once TRBD1 15 TGTGCCAGCAGCACGGGACAGCGCTCTGGAAACACCATATATTTT CASSTGQRSGNTIYF
TRBJ2-7 TRBV2 NA NA 12 TGTGCCAGAATGGGGGGAAGGGGCGAGCAGTACTTC CARMGGRGEQYF
TRBJ2-2 TRBV6-4 NA NA 14 TGTGCCAGCAGTGAAGGGCATGGATTCGGGGAGCTGTTTTTT CASSEGHGFGELFF
TRBJ1-2 TRBV12-3/TRBV12-4 once NA 13 TGTGCCAGCAATCCGGGCCTCCGCTATGGCTACACCTTC CASNPGLRYGYTF
TRBJ2-5 TRBV6-2/TRBV6-3 NA NA 15 TGTGCCAGCAGTGGCCCCCGGGGGCTTCGAGAGACCCAGTACTTC CASSGPRGLRETQYF
TRBJ1-1 TRBV5-1 NA NA 17 TGCGCCAGCAGCTTGGAGCTCTTACAGGGTCTGGGCACTGAAGCTTTCTTT CASSLELLQGLGTEAFF
TRBJ2-5 TRBV30 NA TRBD1 15 TGTGCCTGGAGTGTAGGGACAGGGGATGGAGAGACCCAGTACTTC CAWSVGTGDGETQYF
TRBJ2-2 TRBV7-2 once NA 11 TGTGCCAGCCATACTGACGGGGAGCTGTTTTTT CASHTDGELFF
TRBJ2-1 TRBV7-9 few NA 14 TGTGCCAGCAGCTTAGCGCTCGGGGGCGATGAGCAGTTCTTC CASSLALGGDEQFF
TRBJ1-1 TRBV4-1 few NA 15 TGCGCCAGCAGCCAAGATGATGGGGACCCGACTAAAGCTTTCTTT CASSQDDGDPTKAFF
TRBJ1-1 TRBV3-1/TRBV3-2 NA TRBD1 15 TGTGCCAGCAGCCAAGATGACAGGGAGAACACTGAAGCTTTCTTT CASSQDDRENTEAFF
TRBJ1-2 TRBV29-1 NA TRBD1 12 TGCAGCGTTGTACAGGGGGCCGGTGGCTACACCTTC CSVVQGAGGYTF
TRBJ2-5 TRBV6-6 NA NA 17 TGTGCCAGCAGTCACACGGGGGCAGGACGAACCCAAGAGACCCAGTACTTC CASSHTGAGRTQETQYF
TRBJ2-3 TRBV19 NA TRBD1 15 TGTGCCAGTAAGAAACAGGGGACACGCACAGATACGCAGTATTTT CASKKQGTRTDTQYF
TRBJ2-1 TRBV7-9 NA NA 11 TGTGCCAGCAGCTTGGGAAATGAGCAGTTCTTC CASSLGNEQFF
TRBJ2-5 TRBV5-5 NA NA 14 TGTGCCAGCAGCACCTGGGGGGATGGAAAGACCCAGTACTTC CASSTWGDGKTQYF
TRBJ2-1 TRBV5-1 NA NA 14 TGCGCCAGCAGCTTGGGAGCTAGCTGGGATGAGCAGTTCTTC CASSLGASWDEQFF
TRBJ2-2 TRBV25-1 few NA 16 TGTGCCAGCAGTGAATCTCTTCAGGGGAACACCGGGGAGCTGTTTTTT CASSESLQGNTGELFF
TRBJ2-7 TRBV11-2 NA NA 15 TGTGCCAGCAGCTTAGATCGGAGTGGCTCCTACGAGCAGTACTTC CASSLDRSGSYEQYF
TRBJ1-2 TRBV7-2 NA NA 15 TGTGCCAGCAGCCCTCTGATGGGGGGCGCAGACGGCTACACCTTC CASSPLMGGADGYTF